The rows below give T cell receptor beta chains drawn from one sample of a study of CD8+ T cells in alopecia areata. This table comes from immunoSEQ multiplex PCR, and its TCRdb copy is limited to in-frame clones, with some not included. The data hold approximately 31,000 clones, with about 74% observed a single time. Sequencing was done on a sample of NKG2D-low CD8+ T cells sorted from blood. Receptor source: a human donor with alopecia areata. CDR3s include the opening cysteine and the closing phenylalanine or tryptophan. The D gene is left open where the match is weak. Part of the rows lack a size; the others show once, few, many or a class for expanded clones.

d_call	v_call	clone_size	j_call	cdr3_nt	cdr3_aa
-	TRBV7-9	few	TRBJ2-7	TGTGCCAGCAGCTTTTTGGGACAACCTTACGAGCAGTACTTC	CASSFLGQPYEQYF
-	TRBV6-1	few	TRBJ1-5	TGTGCCAGCAGTGAAGTGATGGGGGAGGGCAATCAGCCCCAGCATTTT	CASSEVMGEGNQPQHF
-	TRBV11-2	-	TRBJ2-5	TGTGCCAGCAGCTTAGCACAGCAAGAGACCCAGTACTTC	CASSLAQQETQYF
-	TRBV6-4	once	TRBJ2-3	TGTGCCAGCAGTGACAGGGGAGGCACAGATACGCAGTATTTT	CASSDRGGTDTQYF
TRBD2	TRBV29-1	once	TRBJ2-2	TGCAGCGTTGAAGATCCGGGTAGCGGGAGTCCGATCACCGGGGAGCTGTTTTTT	CSVEDPGSGSPITGELFF
-	TRBV29-1	-	TRBJ2-7	TGCAGCGTTGACGGGGGCTCCTACGAGCAGTACTTC	CSVDGGSYEQYF
-	TRBV27	once	TRBJ2-3	TGTGCCAGCAGTTTCCTAACGGAACCACGGGACACAGATACGCAGTATTTT	CASSFLTEPRDTDTQYF
-	TRBV13	-	TRBJ2-7	TGTGCCAGCAGCGCCCCATCACGATACGAGCAGTACTTC	CASSAPSRYEQYF
TRBD2	TRBV6-1	-	TRBJ2-1	TGTGCCAGCAGTGTGACTAGCGGGGCCGCCAATGAGCAGTTCTTC	CASSVTSGAANEQFF
-	TRBV23-1	-	TRBJ1-5	TGCGCCAGCAGTCGGCCCAGGGATCATAATCAGCCCCAGCATTTT	CASSRPRDHNQPQHF
-	TRBV7-9	-	TRBJ2-1	TGTGCCAGCAGCTTAGTTGTAGGCACCTACAATGAGCAGTTCTTC	CASSLVVGTYNEQFF
TRBD2	TRBV27	-	TRBJ2-3	TGTGCCAGCAGTTTATTGGAGACTAGCGGGGGAATCCACACAGATACGCAGTATTTT	CASSLLETSGGIHTDTQYF
TRBD1	TRBV28	few	TRBJ1-4	TGTGCCAGCAGAATCGATCCCCAGACAGGGGTGAGAGAAAAACTGTTTTTT	CASRIDPQTGVREKLFF
TRBD2	TRBV27	-	TRBJ2-7	TGTGCCAGCAGTTCCCCGACTAGCGGGGGCTACGAGCAGTACTTC	CASSSPTSGGYEQYF
-	TRBV29-1	-	TRBJ2-3	TGCAGCGTTCTGGAGGGAAACACAGATACGCAGTATTTT	CSVLEGNTDTQYF